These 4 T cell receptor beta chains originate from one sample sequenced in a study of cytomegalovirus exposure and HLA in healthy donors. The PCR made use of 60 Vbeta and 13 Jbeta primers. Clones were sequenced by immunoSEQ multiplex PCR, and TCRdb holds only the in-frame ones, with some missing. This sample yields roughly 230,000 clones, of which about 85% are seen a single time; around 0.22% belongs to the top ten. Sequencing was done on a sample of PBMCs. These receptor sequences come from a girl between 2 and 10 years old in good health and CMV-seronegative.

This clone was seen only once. The CDR3 region is CASSRTGGAYEQYF. CDR3 DNA sequence: TGTGCCAGCAGCCGGACAGGGGGGGCCTACGAGCAGTACTTC. V gene TRBV27 combines with J gene TRBJ2-7; 10 nucleotides match TRBD1. Germline loops: CDR1 MNHEY, CDR2 SMNVEV (reference sequence). The length of the CDR3 is 14 residues. V gave up 6 bases and J gave up 2 bases; unmatched junction bases: 4.

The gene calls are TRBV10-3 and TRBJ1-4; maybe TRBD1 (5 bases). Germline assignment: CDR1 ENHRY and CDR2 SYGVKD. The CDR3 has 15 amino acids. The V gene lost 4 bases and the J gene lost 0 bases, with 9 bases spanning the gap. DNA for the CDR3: TGTGCCATCAGTGCCCAGGGTCCAACTAATGAAAAACTGTTTTTT. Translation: CAISAQGPTNEKLFF.

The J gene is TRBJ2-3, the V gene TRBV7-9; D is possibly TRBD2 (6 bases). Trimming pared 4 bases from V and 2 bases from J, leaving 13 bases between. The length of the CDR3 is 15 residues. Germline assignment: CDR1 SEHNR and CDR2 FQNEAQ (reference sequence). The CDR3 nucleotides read TGTGCCAGCAGCTCATGGGACTTGTACACAGATACGCAGTATTTT. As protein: CASSSWDLYTDTQYF.

CDR3 DNA sequence: TGTGCCAGCAGTGAGGTACTACAGCGGGGGGGCGAAGGGCAGTACTTC. Translated, it gives CASSEVLQRGGEGQYF. The V and J genes are TRBV2 and TRBJ2-7; 10 positions match TRBD2. The CDR3 is 16 residues long. Germline V lookup: CDR1 SNHLY, CDR2 FYNNEI. V lost 3 bases to trimming and J lost 9 bases; unmatched junction nucleotides: 14.